The 7 T cell receptor beta chains given below trace back to one sample, sequenced in a study of shared clonotypes between healthy human individuals. Measured with immunoSEQ multiplex PCR; TCRdb has only the in-frame clones, and not every one. The sample shows 2.5 million or so clones, 85% to 95% of them seen only once. Sequenced: naive CD4+ T cells sorted from blood. The subset denotes: CD45RA+ positively selected. The receptors were sampled from a man aged 18 to 29 in good health.

This chain links TRBV4-3 with TRBJ1-6; TRBD1 might be the D (5 bases). Germline V gene lookup returns CDR1 LGHNA and CDR2 YSLEER. The CDR3 runs 15 residues. Between the trimmed V and J ends, which lost 0 bases and 7 bases, there was a span of 10 bases. The CDR3 region has the DNA TGCGCCAGCAGCCAAGATATCGGGGCGAATTCACCCCTCCACTTT. It specifies CASSQDIGANSPLHF.

The genes are TRBV9 and TRBJ2-7; tentatively, D is TRBD1 (6 bases). The germline V gene encodes CDR1 SGDLS and CDR2 YYNGEE. The V and J ends lost 4 bases and 4 bases respectively, with 15 bases between them. This CDR3 has 14 residues. In nucleotides, the CDR3 is TGTGCCAGCAGCCACGGAACAGGGACGTACGAGCAGTACTTC. Translating gives CASSHGTGTYEQYF.

V usage is TRBV7-3 and J usage is TRBJ2-3; D is undetermined. The germline V and J ends were trimmed by 1 base and 2 bases, with 7 bases remaining between them. Germline assignment: CDR1 SGHTA and CDR2 FQGTGA. The CDR3 consists of 14 residues. The CDR3 is CASSLSTPTDTQYF. CDR3 DNA sequence: TGTGCCAGCAGCTTAAGTACACCCACAGATACGCAGTATTTT.

This chain joins TRBV28 and TRBJ1-2, with D maybe TRBD1 (5 bases). The CDR3 is 13 residues long. Per the germline V gene, CDR1 is MDHEN and CDR2 is SYDVKM. Trimming stripped 6 bases from V and 2 bases from J, with 10 bases between. The CDR3 sequence is CASRPTGNYGYTF. In DNA, the CDR3 is TGTGCCAGCAGACCTACAGGCAACTATGGCTACACCTTC.

The rearrangement links TRBV6-1 to TRBJ2-6; 15 bases align to TRBD2. The V segment lost 8 bases and the J segment 2 bases; nucleotides outside the gene matches: 10. This CDR3 is 19 amino acids long. Germline lookup yields CDR1 MNHNS and CDR2 SASEGT. The CDR3 reads CASREERTSGRAGANVLTF. The CDR3 coding sequence is TGTGCCAGCCGGGAAGAACGGACTAGCGGGAGGGCTGGGGCCAACGTCCTGACTTTC.

A word on this clone: Other DNA sequences in the sample encode the same CDR3. The chain couples TRBV6-1 to TRBJ2-3; 9 bases align to TRBD2. There are 15 residues in the CDR3. Germline trimming cut 3 bases from V and 3 bases from J; bases unmatched to any gene: 4. Germline-derived CDR1 and CDR2 are MNHNS and SASEGT. CDR3 DNA: TGTGCCAGCAGTGAGGCGGGGGGGCGGACAGATACGCAGTATTTT. This sequence encodes CASSEAGGRTDTQYF.

V gene TRBV28 combines with J gene TRBJ1-1; possibly TRBD1 for D (6 bases). The ends were cut back, 2 bases at V and 3 bases at J, with 16 bases in the middle. The germline CDR1 and CDR2 sequences are MDHEN and SYDVKM. The CDR3 is 16 residues long. The CDR3 nucleotides are TGTGCCAGCAGTTTACAAACAGGGAATCGGGACACTGAAGCTTTCTTT. Translation: CASSLQTGNRDTEAFF.